This T cell receptor beta chain was retrieved from a study of cytomegalovirus exposure and HLA in healthy donors. Study conclusions and caveats: One later analysis reportedly identified an Asian-associated ancestry cluster that showed fewer N-insertions than the roughly 640-donor mean.

Of note for this clone: Its target is not known. Other DNA sequences in the sample encode the same CDR3.

Amplification used 60 Vbeta primers and 13 Jbeta primers. Some clones are missing from TCRdb's copy, which holds only in-frame ones; the method was immunoSEQ multiplex PCR. This table has about 140,000 clones, around 77% appearing once. The sequence was obtained from a man aged 18 to 30 in good health and CMV-seronegative. Sequencing used PBMCs.

The CDR3 loop is CASSLTGDEQYF. CDR3 in DNA: TGCGCCAGCAGCTTGACCGGGGACGAGCAGTACTTC. The chain employs TRBV5-1 and TRBJ2-7, with D perhaps TRBD2 (5 bases). The length of the CDR3 is 12 residues. The V end lost 1 base, the J end lost 5 bases, and 7 bases lay between the germline ends. Per the germline V gene, CDR1 is SGHRS and CDR2 is YFSETQ.